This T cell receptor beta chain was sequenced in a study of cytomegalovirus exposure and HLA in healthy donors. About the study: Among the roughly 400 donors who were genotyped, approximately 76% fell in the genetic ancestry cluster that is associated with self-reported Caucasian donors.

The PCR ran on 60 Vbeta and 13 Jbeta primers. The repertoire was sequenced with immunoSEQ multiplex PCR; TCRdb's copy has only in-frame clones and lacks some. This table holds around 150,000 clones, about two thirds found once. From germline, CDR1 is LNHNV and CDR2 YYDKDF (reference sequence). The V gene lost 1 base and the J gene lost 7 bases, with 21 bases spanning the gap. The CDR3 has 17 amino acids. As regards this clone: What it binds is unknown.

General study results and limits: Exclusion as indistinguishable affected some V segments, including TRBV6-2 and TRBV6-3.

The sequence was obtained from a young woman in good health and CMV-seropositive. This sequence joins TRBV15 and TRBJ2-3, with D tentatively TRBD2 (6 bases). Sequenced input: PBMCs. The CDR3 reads CATSRGIGTGASNTQYF. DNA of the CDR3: TGTGCCACCAGCAGAGGAATCGGGACTGGCGCGTCCAATACGCAGTATTTT.